This T cell receptor beta chain was identified in a study of cytomegalovirus exposure and HLA in healthy donors. With 4 bases removed from V and 6 bases from J, the gap between germline ends came to 24 bases. The CDR3 runs to 18 residues. Germline V gene lookup returns CDR1 SEHNR and CDR2 FQNEAQ (reference sequence). In the PCR, 60 Vbeta and 13 Jbeta primers were used. Libraries were prepared by immunoSEQ multiplex PCR; TCRdb keeps only in-frame clonotypes and omits some of them. The repertoire holds around 230,000 clones, with 82% as singletons. This clonotype was sampled from a man between 40 and 49 years old in good health and CMV-seropositive. This chain connects TRBV7-9 to TRBJ2-2; no firm D call. Sequencing used PBMCs. The CDR3 loop reads CASSSPLKHQVFSGELFF. In nucleotides, the CDR3 is TGTGCCAGCAGCTCGCCATTAAAACACCAGGTTTTCTCCGGGGAGCTGTTTTTT.